The 21 T cell receptor beta chains reported below all come from one sample, sequenced in a study of blood T cell repertoires in COVID-19. Profiling relied on immunoSEQ multiplex PCR, and the TCRdb table lists in-frame clones only, not all of them. The table includes 200,000 or so clones, 75% to 90% detected once. The sequencing input was peripheral blood. These receptors were taken from a man aged 25 to 45 with COVID-19, enrolled during active disease.

CDR3 protein: CASSSPLTGESTEAFF. The CDR3 nucleotides read TGTGCCAGTAGTAGCCCCTTGACAGGGGAATCGACTGAAGCTTTCTTT. This chain joins TRBV19 and TRBJ1-1; TRBD1 matches at 8 bases. CDR3 length equals 16 residues. Germline V lookup: CDR1 LNHDA, CDR2 SQIVND (reference sequence). V lost 4 bases to trimming and J lost 5 bases; unmatched junction nucleotides: 12.

This clone was seen just once. The chain couples TRBV9 to TRBJ1-5; no reliable D call. Trimming took 4 bases from V and 4 from J, leaving 12 bases between them. The CDR3 runs to 14 residues. Germline loops: CDR1 SGDLS, CDR2 YYNGEE. CDR3 nucleotide sequence: TGTGCCAGCAGCCCCTCCCTCCAGAATCAGCCCCAGCATTTT. It translates to CASSPSLQNQPQHF.

J is TRBJ1-1 and V is TRBV28; maybe TRBD1 (5 bases). Germline V gene data show CDR1 as MDHEN and CDR2 as SYDVKM. The CDR3 consists of 16 residues. Trimming cost V 10 bases and J 1 base, with 22 bases left between them. CDR3 nucleotides: TGTGCCACCCTGGGGGTGGAGGGTAGAGCGAACACTGAAGCTTTCTTT. Its translation is CATLGVEGRANTEAFF.

This chain links TRBV5-5 with TRBJ2-7, with TRBD2 matching over 13 bases. The V segment lost 2 bases and the J segment 3 bases; nucleotides outside the gene matches: 2. The germline V gene encodes CDR1 SGHKS and CDR2 YYEKEE (reference sequence). This CDR3 is built from 15 residues. Here the CDR3 reads CASSFGTSGVYEQYF. For the CDR3, the DNA is TGTGCCAGCAGCTTCGGGACTAGCGGGGTCTACGAGCAGTACTTC. The full variable domain, rest sourced from reference TRBV5-5 and TRBJ2-7, is DAGVTQSPTHLIKTRGQQVTLRCSPISGHKSVSWYQQVLGQGPQFIFQYYEKEERGRGNFPDRFSARQFPNYSSELNVNALLLGDSALYLCASSFGTSGVYEQYFGPGTRLTVT.

This clone has more than one count but fewer than ten. The V and J genes are TRBV29-1 and TRBJ1-1; TRBD1 matches 7 bases. This CDR3 is 14 amino acids long. Germline V lookup: CDR1 SQVTM, CDR2 ANQGSEA. The junction had 12 bases not matched to a gene; V was cut back by 7 bases and J by 4 bases. As DNA, the CDR3 is TGCAGCGCCGGAAACAGGGGTAGTTTCACTGAAGCTTTCTTT. Amino acids: CSAGNRGSFTEAFF. The whole variable domain, remainder taken from reference TRBV29-1 and TRBJ1-1, is SAVISQKPSRDICQRGTSLTIQCQVDSQVTMMFWYRQQPGQSLTLIATANQGSEATYESGFVIDKFPISRPNLTFSTLTVSNMSPEDSSIYLCSAGNRGSFTEAFFGQGTRLTVV.

The chain carries TRBV27 and TRBJ1-5, with 11 bases lining up with TRBD1. This CDR3 is 13 amino acids long. V dropped 8 bases and J dropped 9; count of bases not matched to a gene: 6. Germline CDR1 and CDR2: MNHEY and SMNVEV (reference sequence). The CDR3 here is CASGSGTGGPQHF. The CDR3 DNA follows: TGTGCCAGCGGCTCCGGGACAGGGGGGCCCCAGCATTTT.

This chain joins TRBV5-4 and TRBJ1-1; D ambiguous. The CDR3 sequence is 12 residues long. Trimming pared 2 bases from V and 0 bases from J, leaving 2 bases between. The V gene's germline CDR1 is SGHNT and CDR2 YYREEE (reference sequence). The CDR3 spells CASSFMNTEAFF. The CDR3 bases are TGTGCCAGCAGCTTCATGAACACTGAAGCTTTCTTT. The full variable domain, with the rest looked up from reference TRBV5-4 and TRBJ1-1, is ETGVTQSPTHLIKTRGQQVTLRCSSQSGHNTVSWYQQALGQGPQFIFQYYREEENGRGNFPPRFSGLQFPNYSSELNVNALELDDSALYLCASSFMNTEAFFGQGTRLTVV.

The chain recombines TRBV7-8 with TRBJ1-5; unclear D gene. Germline V gene sequence: CDR1 SGHVS, CDR2 FQNEAQ. Trimming shortened V by 7 bases and J by 2 bases, and 9 bases separated the two germline ends. CDR3 length: 13 amino acids. The CDR3 region has the DNA TGTGCCAGCACCCAGGCTGGCAATCAGCCCCAGCATTTT. Protein: CASTQAGNQPQHF.

The chain is built from TRBV4-1 and TRBJ1-1, with unresolved D. V was pared by 0 bases and J by 0 bases, with 11 bases between. Germline V gene lookup returns CDR1 MGHRA and CDR2 YSYEKL. The CDR3 sequence is 16 residues long. Here the CDR3 DNA reads TGCGCCAGCAGCCAAGAGCGACTTAAATTGAACACTGAAGCTTTCTTT. Translated, it gives CASSQERLKLNTEAFF.

In this sample, this clone turned up once. This chain joins TRBV9 and TRBJ1-3; 7 bases match TRBD1. The J segment lost 9 bases and the V segment lost 4 bases, leaving 13 bases of the junction unmatched. The CDR3 runs 15 residues. Germline lookup yields CDR1 SGDLS and CDR2 YYNGEE. DNA for the CDR3: TGTGCCAGCAGCCCGCGGGACAGTCCTGCGGGCACCATATATTTT. This sequence encodes CASSPRDSPAGTIYF.

The genes are TRBV18 and TRBJ2-7; 9 nucleotides align to TRBD2. The CDR3 length is 14 residues. Germline CDR1 KGHSH, CDR2 LQKENI. The V gene end was trimmed by 1 base and the J gene end by 3 bases; junction bases not matched to a gene: 1. CDR3: CASSPLAGVYEQYF. The CDR3 DNA reads TGTGCCAGCTCACCACTAGCGGGAGTCTACGAGCAGTACTTC.

J is TRBJ2-7 and V is TRBV7-9, with 9 bases that match TRBD1. V trimming: 4 bases; J trimming: 4 bases; junction bases outside the gene matches: 11. Germline V gene data show CDR1 as SEHNR and CDR2 as FQNEAQ (reference sequence). CDR3 size: 16 residues. Here the CDR3 DNA reads TGTGCCAGCAGCTCCTCTGCCGGGACAGGGCCGTACGAGCAGTACTTC. Protein: CASSSSAGTGPYEQYF.

The sample holds one count of this clone. The chain has TRBV2 and TRBJ1-2; D ambiguous. This CDR3 is built from 13 residues. V lost 2 bases and J 7 bases, leaving 11 bases between the germline ends. Germline lookup yields CDR1 SNHLY and CDR2 FYNNEI. CDR3 DNA: TGTGCCAGCAGTGAAACCGGAGGTCGTGGCTACACCTTC. Translated, it gives CASSETGGRGYTF.

CDR3 region: CASSQVQTEAFF. CDR3 DNA sequence: TGTGCCAGCAGCCAAGTCCAGACTGAAGCTTTCTTT. The genes are TRBV3-1 (or the pseudogene TRBV3-2) and TRBJ1-1; D is unresolved. This CDR3 spans 12 amino acids. Germline values: CDR1 LGHDT, CDR2 YNNKEL (reference sequence). V was clipped by 1 base and J by 5 bases, with 5 bases between them.

V and J are TRBV3-1 (or the pseudogene TRBV3-2) and TRBJ2-1; D not resolved. The CDR3 is 13 residues long. V lost 2 bases, J lost 10 bases, and 12 bases lay in between. Per germline, CDR1 LGHDT and CDR2 YNNKEL (reference sequence). The CDR3 spells CASSQLEQNEQFF. CDR3 bases: TGTGCCAGCAGCCAATTGGAGCAGAACGAGCAGTTCTTC.

CDR3 residues: CASSTGTGPSPLHF. In DNA, the CDR3 is TGTGCCAGTAGTACCGGTACAGGGCCTTCACCCCTCCACTTT. This sequence joins TRBV19 and TRBJ1-6; tentative D call: TRBD1 (6 bases). CDR3 size: 14 residues. V was trimmed by 4 bases and J by 9 bases, leaving 13 bases between them. The germline gives CDR1 LNHDA, CDR2 SQIVND (reference sequence). The entire variable domain, with the rest obtained from reference TRBV19 and TRBJ1-6, is as follows: DGGITQSPKYLFRKEGQNVTLSCEQNLNHDAMYWYRQDPGQGLRLIYYSQIVNDFQKGDIAEGYSVSREKKESFPLTVTSAQKNPTAFYLCASSTGTGPSPLHFGNGTRLTVT.

V gene TRBV6-5 combines with J gene TRBJ1-6; 9 nucleotides agree with TRBD1. The germline V gene encodes CDR1 MNHEY and CDR2 SVGAGI. CDR3 size: 15 residues. The V segment lost 0 bases and the J segment 10 bases; nucleotides outside the gene matches: 4. The CDR3 spells CASSYSWTGASPLHF. The CDR3 region has the DNA TGTGCCAGCAGTTACTCATGGACAGGGGCCTCACCCCTCCACTTT.

V gene TRBV28 combines with J gene TRBJ1-6, with no clear D. Germline-derived CDR1 and CDR2 are MDHEN and SYDVKM. This CDR3 has 14 amino acids. V was pared by 4 bases and J by 0 bases, with 4 bases between. The CDR3 region is CASSSSSYNSPLHF. Written as DNA, the CDR3 is TGTGCCAGCAGTTCGAGCTCCTATAATTCACCCCTCCACTTT.

CDR3: CASTYETGDEQYF. Written as DNA, the CDR3 is TGTGCCAGCACCTACGAGACAGGGGACGAGCAGTACTTC. The gene calls are TRBV6-5 and TRBJ2-7; 8 positions agree with TRBD1. The ends lost 7 bases at V and 5 bases at J; junction bases unmatched: 7. In germline, CDR1 is MNHEY, CDR2 SVGAGI. The CDR3 contains 13 residues.

The chain links TRBV28 to TRBJ1-5; TRBD1 matches at 9 bases. The CDR3 runs to 16 residues. CDR1 is MDHEN, CDR2 SYDVKM, per germline. The trim removed 5 bases at V and 2 bases at J, leaving 7 bases unmatched. CDR3: CASSLRTGEGNQPQHF. The DNA for the CDR3 is TGTGCCAGCAGTCTCAGGACAGGGGAAGGCAATCAGCCCCAGCATTTT.

This clone was recorded only once. The chain combines TRBV3-1 (or the pseudogene TRBV3-2) with TRBJ1-3, with D unclear. V was clipped by 0 bases and J by 3 bases, with 15 bases between them. The germline CDR1 and CDR2 sequences are LGHDT and YNNKEL (reference sequence). This CDR3 has 17 amino acids. This CDR3 is CASSQEAAGYYGNTIYF. The CDR3 nucleotides read TGTGCCAGCAGCCAAGAGGCGGCCGGATATTATGGAAACACCATATATTTT.